This is a list of T cell receptor beta chains from one sample in a study of blood T cells in healthy people across ages. In TCRdb, the 5' RACE reads were re-called with MiXCR into one record per CDR3 protein. The sample consists of around 1.1 million distinct CDR3 sequences, roughly two fifths of them appearing once. The sequencing sample was made of blood. The receptors stem from a man younger than 30 in good health. The CDR3 runs from the conserved cysteine through the conserved F or W. Fields, in order: CDR3 length, D gene, clone size, J gene, V gene, CDR3 protein, CDR3 DNA. A D gene is named only where the DNA matches it firmly. The size field is filled for only some rows; it gives once, few, many or a size class.

15 NA NA TRBJ1-2 TRBV20-1 CSARDPRGRSDGYTF TGCAGTGCTAGGGACCCTCGTGGCAGGTCGGATGGCTACACCTTC
15 TRBD2 NA TRBJ2-5 TRBV27 CASSRGLAGQETQYF TGTGCCAGCAGTCGCGGACTAGCGGGGCAAGAGACCCAGTACTTC
11 NA NA TRBJ1-2 TRBV29-1 CSVGKDYGYTF TGCAGCGTTGGGAAGGACTATGGCTACACCTTC
13 NA few TRBJ2-7 TRBV18 CASSPTGYNEQYF TGTGCCAGCTCACCAACCGGGTACAATGAGCAGTACTTC
15 NA once TRBJ2-5 TRBV2 CASKIDSLGNGEQYF TGCGCCAGCAAAATAGACTCCCTAGGGAACGGTGAGCAGTACTTC
16 TRBD2 NA TRBJ2-5 TRBV3-1 CASSQDTSGGQETQYF TGTGCCAGCAGCCAAGATACGAGCGGGGGGCAAGAGACCCAGTACTTC
14 NA NA TRBJ1-1 TRBV6-2/TRBV6-3 CASSSFRGPNEVFF TGTGCCAGCAGTTCCTTTCGCGGACCGAATGAAGTTTTCTTT
17 NA few TRBJ1-4 TRBV12-3/TRBV12-4 CASSLHAAQTTNEKLFF TGTGCCAGCAGTTTACACGCCGCACAGACAACTAATGAAAAACTGTTTTTT
13 NA few TRBJ2-7 TRBV6-1 CASSLFPNNEQYF TGTGCCAGCAGTCTATTTCCCAACAATGAGCAGTACTTC
13 NA NA TRBJ2-1 TRBV5-1 CASSLRVQNEQFF TGCGCCAGCAGCTTGAGGGTACAAAATGAGCAGTTCTTC
13 NA NA TRBJ2-1 TRBV20-1 CSARAQGRNEQFF TGCAGTGCTAGAGCCCAGGGGCGGAATGAGCAGTTCTTC
12 NA NA TRBJ1-1 TRBV29-1 CSAQGGNTEAFF TGCAGCGCTCAAGGAGGGAACACTGAAGCTTTCTTT
15 NA NA TRBJ1-2 TRBV28 CASRSPRADPYGYTF TGTGCCAGCAGATCCCCCCGGGCTGATCCGTATGGCTACACCTTC
14 NA few TRBJ2-3 TRBV12-3/TRBV12-4 CASSQVGSPDTQYF TGTGCCAGCAGCCAGGTTGGATCCCCAGATACGCAGTATTTT
14 NA few TRBJ2-7 TRBV9 CASSVAQGFYEQYF TGTGCCAGCAGCGTAGCCCAGGGTTTCTACGAGCAGTACTTC
11 NA NA TRBJ1-2 TRBV30 CAWGTGDGYTF TGTGCCTGGGGGACGGGGGACGGCTACACCTTC
17 NA NA TRBJ1-5 TRBV28 CASTSGGPGARNQPQHF TGTGCCAGCACCTCCGGGGGACCGGGGGCGAGAAATCAGCCCCAGCATTTT
16 NA NA TRBJ2-7 TRBV9 CASRPPGDNSYNEQYF TGTGCCAGCAGGCCTCCGGGGGACAATTCTTACAATGAGCAGTACTTC
13 NA NA TRBJ1-4 TRBV20-1 CSARDVGEEKLFF TGCAGTGCTAGGGACGTTGGGGAAGAAAAACTGTTTTTT
15 NA few TRBJ2-1 TRBV7-2 CASSLGPYRYNEQFF TGTGCCAGCAGCTTAGGGCCCTACCGATACAATGAGCAGTTCTTC
17 NA NA TRBJ1-5 TRBV27 CASSLFSPAQSDQPQHF TGTGCCAGCAGTTTATTTTCCCCCGCTCAAAGCGATCAGCCCCAGCATTTT
16 NA NA TRBJ1-2 TRBV7-3 CASSFEWGRGHYGYTF TGTGCCAGCAGTTTCGAGTGGGGGCGAGGTCACTATGGCTACACCTTC
14 NA many TRBJ2-3 TRBV5-1 CASSLAGTTDTQYF TGCGCCAGCAGCTTGGCAGGAACCACAGATACGCAGTATTTT
17 NA NA TRBJ2-3 TRBV5-1 CASSEGLSASSTDTQYF TGCGCCAGCAGCGAGGGCCTCTCGGCTAGTAGCACAGATACGCAGTATTTT
19 TRBD1 NA TRBJ1-5 TRBV5-1 CASSLERTGGTLSNQPQHF TGCGCCAGCAGCTTGGAGCGGACAGGGGGCACCCTTAGCAATCAGCCCCAGCATTTT
14 NA NA TRBJ2-2 TRBV24-1 CATSDPANLGELFF TGTGCCACCAGTGACCCTGCAAACCTCGGGGAGCTGTTTTTT
15 TRBD1 NA TRBJ1-1 TRBV28 CASSLWSGGAAEAFF TGTGCCAGCAGTTTATGGTCAGGGGGCGCCGCTGAAGCTTTCTTT
15 NA few TRBJ1-5 TRBV6-2/TRBV6-3 CASIHSPGLNQPQHF TGTGCCAGCATCCACTCGCCGGGACTCAATCAGCCCCAGCATTTT
14 TRBD1 NA TRBJ1-5 TRBV2 CASSGRDRDQPQHF TGTGCCAGCAGTGGGCGGGACAGGGATCAGCCCCAGCATTTT
13 NA few TRBJ2-2 TRBV4-3 CASSRINTGELFF TGCGCCAGCAGCCGTATTAACACCGGGGAGCTGTTTTTT
15 NA NA TRBJ1-1 TRBV7-2 CASSAAALGQTEAFF TGTGCCAGCTCGGCCGCAGCTTTGGGGCAAACTGAAGCTTTCTTT